The entry below gives a single TCR beta chain sequence along with its context. What it binds is unknown. The PCR employed 60 Vbeta primers together with 13 Jbeta primers. Data came from immunoSEQ multiplex PCR; TCRdb stores just in-frame clones and leaves some out. The sample carries 72,000 or so clones, around 78% recorded once. This sample was included in a study of cytomegalovirus exposure and HLA in healthy donors. Germline V gene lookup returns CDR1 ENHRY and CDR2 SYGVKD. This CDR3 is built from 14 residues. The V and J ends lost 10 bases and 5 bases, in that order; junction bases with no gene match: 11. Whole-study results and caveats: Most sequenced TCRs were rare (though some public TCRs occurred in many donors). Later analysis associated a missense DCLRE1C variant with TCR beta V- and J-gene trimming.

This clonotype was sampled from a man aged 18 to 30 in good health and CMV-seropositive. The rearrangement links TRBV10-3 to TRBJ1-2; 9 nucleotides line up with TRBD1. Sequencing used PBMCs. The CDR3 nucleotides are TGTGCCACTTACCCGGGACAGGGTCAGTATGGCTACACCTTC. Its protein is CATYPGQGQYGYTF.